This TCR beta chain was obtained from a study of control samples from healthy donors and cancer patients. This CDR3 comprises 11 residues. V lost 10 bases, J lost 10 bases, and 14 bases lay in between. Germline CDR1 MNHEY, CDR2 SVGAGI. Method: immunoSEQ multiplex PCR; TCRdb's copy keeps in-frame clones and lacks some. The repertoire holds 100,000 to 150,000 clones, just over 90% seen once, with about 1.5% in the top ten. The clonotype originates from a man over 45 with head and neck cancer. Sequencing was done on a sample of PBMCs. The genes are TRBV6-5 and TRBJ1-3; D is undetermined. Written as DNA, the CDR3 is TGTGCCACTTCCCAGTATGGGACCATATATTTT. It is translated as CATSQYGTIYF.